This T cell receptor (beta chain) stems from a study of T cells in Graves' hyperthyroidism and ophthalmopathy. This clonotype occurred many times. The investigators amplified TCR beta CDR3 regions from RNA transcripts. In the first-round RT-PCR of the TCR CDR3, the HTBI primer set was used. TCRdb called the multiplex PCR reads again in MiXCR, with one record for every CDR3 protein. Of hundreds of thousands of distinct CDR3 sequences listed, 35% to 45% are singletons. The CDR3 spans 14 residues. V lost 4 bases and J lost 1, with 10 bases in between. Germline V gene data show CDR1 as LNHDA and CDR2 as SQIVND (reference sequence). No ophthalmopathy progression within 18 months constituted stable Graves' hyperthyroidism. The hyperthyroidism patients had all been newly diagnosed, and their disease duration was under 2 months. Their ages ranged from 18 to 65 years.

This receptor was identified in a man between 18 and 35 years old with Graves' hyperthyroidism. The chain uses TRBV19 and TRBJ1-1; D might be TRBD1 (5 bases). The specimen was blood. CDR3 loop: CASSTEQGNTEAFF. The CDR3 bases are TGTGCCAGTAGTACCGAGCAGGGGAACACTGAAGCTTTCTTT.